The source of this T cell receptor beta chain is a study of OX40 agonist ivuxolimab in advanced cancers. Looking at the study overall: Ivuxolimab was an agonistic, fully human IgG2 monoclonal antibody directed against OX40 (CD134), a costimulatory receptor. Intravenous ivuxolimab was administered to patients every 2 weeks at six dose levels: 0.01, 0.1, 0.3, 1.5, 3 and 10 mg/kg. The dose-escalation cohort was around 83% male with a mean age of about 60 years, ranging from about 20 to 80. Peripheral TCRbeta sequencing aimed to test whether ivuxolimab altered TCR sequence diversity and caused clonal T-cell expansion. Three dose-escalation patients achieved partial responses, one with hepatocellular carcinoma and two with cutaneous melanoma. The paper describes the monotherapy dose-escalation part (N of about 52 patients) of the phase I trial of ivuxolimab. Of the approximately 54 dose-escalation patients, hepatocellular carcinoma was present in some 19, melanoma in roughly 15, renal cell carcinoma in 9 and head and neck cancer in 9. Prior anti-PD-1, anti-PD-L1 or anti-CTLA-4 therapy was permitted, and checkpoint inhibitors had been received by about 44% of dose-escalation patients.

Patients with a history of autoimmune disease or receiving systemic immunosuppression were excluded from the trial. Peripheral blood for TCR sequencing was drawn from every dose cohort at baseline, at cycle 4 day 1 and at cycle 7 day 1. Samples came from an open-label, multicenter, first-in-human phase I dose-escalation trial of ivuxolimab. Adults with locally advanced or metastatic melanoma, renal cell carcinoma, hepatocellular carcinoma or head and neck squamous cell carcinoma were enrolled in the trial. Before TCR sequencing, CD4+ T cells and CD8+ T cells were sorted from peripheral blood as separate populations. Broader findings and caveats from the paper: In partial responders in the 0.1-3.0 mg/kg groups, normalized peripheral clonal expansion was found to be among the lowest, especially among CD8+ T cells. At doses of 0.1 to 3.0 mg/kg, clonal expansion of both CD4+ and CD8+ blood T cells was observed from baseline to week 6. After ivuxolimab, expanded clones were on average more numerous among CD8+ T cells than among CD4+ T cells. Which antigens the clonally expanded peripheral T cells were specific for was not determined. Low levels of normalized T-cell clonal expansion were also seen in some nonresponding patients.

The CDR3 numbers 15 residues from cysteine through phenylalanine. Just CDR3 DNA is preserved here, 45 bases in frame from base 1. Trimming costs V 2 bases and J 2 bases, and their ends lie 10 bases apart. The germline V gene encodes CDR1 MNHNS and CDR2 SASEGT. Details on this clone: No cognate antigen has been identified for it. There are no base qualities to consult, and no much larger clone falls within one base.

Genomic DNA was extracted from sorted cells for sequencing of the TCRbeta CDR3 region. The immunoSEQ Assay was used to sequence the TCRbeta CDR3 regions. The source is immuneACCESS, and TCRdb retained only in-frame sequences with V and J called. Part of the clones is not carried over; for the studies checked, unresolved V genes explain less than half of this, and the remainder is unexplained. This sample is represented by approximately 49,000 clones; about 88% of them were singletons. The ten largest clones add up to 1% to 1.3% of the sample. This TCR derives from an adult with an advanced solid tumor such as melanoma, head and neck, liver or kidney cancer. The chain is made from TRBV6-1 and TRBJ1-5; the best D guess is TRBD1, with 5 bases matching. The material sequenced was CD4+ or CD8+ T cells sorted from blood, taken in a trial of the OX40 agonist ivuxolimab. The bases are TGTGCCAGCAGTGAACGAGGGGCAGGCAATCAGCCCCAGCATTTT. Its amino acids are CASSERGAGNQPQHF.